This TCR beta chain derives from a study of vaccination and CD4 T cells after COVID-19. Study-wide findings and caveats: In median terms, SARS-CoV-2-reactive clonotypes went from approximately 23 to 38, a nonsignificant rise.

Concerning this clonotype: The antigen is undetermined.

V lost 0 bases, J lost 0 bases, and 13 bases lay in between. The CDR3 sequence is 17 residues long. Germline V gene data show CDR1 as SGHKS and CDR2 as YYEKEE (reference sequence). Indicated treatment: approximately 10-day PBMC culture with coronavirus spike peptide pools or control peptides (ViraFEST assay). Expansion of antigen-specific T cells with peptide pools by ViraFEST preceded sequencing of TCRs. Sequenced with the Oncomine TCR Beta short-read assay was DNA taken from cultured CD4+ T cells. TCRdb ran MiXCR on the PCR reads and lists one entry per CDR3 protein. The data contain 9,500 to 15,000 distinct CDR3 sequences, 48% of them singletons.

The TCR sequence derives from a human donor who had recovered from COVID-19. The chain employs TRBV5-5 and TRBJ1-3; D is unresolved. Sequences were obtained from CD4+ T cells from blood, cultured in vitro. As DNA, the CDR3 is TGTGCCAGCAGCTTGGCCCTAGACGGCTACTCTGGAAACACCATATATTTT. It translates to CASSLALDGYSGNTIYF.